What follows are 5 T cell receptor beta chains derived from one specimen sequenced in a study of blood T cells in healthy people across ages. Together with a sample-barcoded 5' primer, a J-beta primer mix was included in a second PCR lasting roughly 6 to 12 cycles. A single record per CDR3 protein comes from TCRdb applying MiXCR to the 5' RACE reads. The data show 700,000 to 1,000,000 distinct CDR3 sequences, with roughly 44% seen just once and roughly 19% held by the top ten. Sequencing was performed on blood. The receptors come from a man aged 55-75 years in good health.

The V gene is TRBV5-4, the J gene TRBJ2-4; 7 positions agree with TRBD2. The CDR3 covers 16 residues. Losses at the gene ends were 4 bases for V and 4 bases for J; bases not matched to a gene: 11. The germline V gene has CDR1 SGHNT and CDR2 YYREEE (reference sequence). DNA of the CDR3: TGTGCCAGCAGCCTGGGGGGGAACCCCGCAAAAAACATTCAGTACTTC. Encoded protein: CASSLGGNPAKNIQYF.

This clonotype was seen a handful of times. This sequence joins TRBV20-1 and TRBJ2-7; 9 bases align to TRBD1. V trimming: 2 bases; J trimming: 6 bases; junction bases outside the gene matches: 8. The CDR3 is 14 amino acids. Germline loops: CDR1 DFQATT, CDR2 SNEGSKA (reference sequence). The CDR3 sequence is CSARLNRGLVEQYF. Here the CDR3 DNA reads TGCAGTGCTAGACTGAACAGGGGGCTTGTCGAGCAGTACTTC.

The V call is TRBV2, the J call TRBJ1-1; D is uncertain. CDR3 length: 14 amino acids. The germline V and J ends were trimmed by 6 bases and 1 base, with 12 bases remaining between them. Germline V gene sequence: CDR1 SNHLY, CDR2 FYNNEI. DNA of the CDR3: TGTGCCAGCAGCGGTCAGTGGGGGAACACTGAAGCTTTCTTT. This encodes CASSGQWGNTEAFF.

The V and J genes are TRBV4-3 and TRBJ2-7; maybe TRBD2 (5 bases). Germline assignment: CDR1 LGHNA and CDR2 YSLEER. Trimming cost V 9 bases and J 4 bases, with 28 bases left between them. The CDR3 extends over 17 amino acids. The CDR3 is CASSEGRRAVASYEQYF. CDR3 bases: TGCGCCAGTTCCGAGGGTCGGCGAGCTGTGGCGTCTTACGAGCAGTACTTC.

This clonotype appeared many times. The CDR3 is CASSLGGFDEQFF. CDR3 sequence (DNA): TGTGCCAGCAGTTTGGGAGGGTTCGATGAGCAGTTCTTC. V usage is TRBV12-3 or TRBV12-4 and J usage is TRBJ2-1, with 7 nucleotides matching TRBD2. V lost 3 bases and J lost 8; bases outside the gene matches: 4. This CDR3 has 13 residues.